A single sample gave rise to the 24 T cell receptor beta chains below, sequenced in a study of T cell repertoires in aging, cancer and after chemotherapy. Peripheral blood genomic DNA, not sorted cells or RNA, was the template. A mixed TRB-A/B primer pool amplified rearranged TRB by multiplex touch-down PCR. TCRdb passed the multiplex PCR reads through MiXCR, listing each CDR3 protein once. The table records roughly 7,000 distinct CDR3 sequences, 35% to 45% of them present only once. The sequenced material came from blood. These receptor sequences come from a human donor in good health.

CDR3 bases: TGCGCCAGCAGCTTGGGCGGGGGCAATCAGCCCCAGCATTTT. Its protein is CASSLGGGNQPQHF. The rearrangement uses TRBV5-1 and TRBJ1-5; no firm D call. The CDR3 covers 14 residues. Germline assignment: CDR1 SGHRS and CDR2 YFSETQ. Trimming pared 0 bases from V and 2 bases from J, leaving 6 bases between.

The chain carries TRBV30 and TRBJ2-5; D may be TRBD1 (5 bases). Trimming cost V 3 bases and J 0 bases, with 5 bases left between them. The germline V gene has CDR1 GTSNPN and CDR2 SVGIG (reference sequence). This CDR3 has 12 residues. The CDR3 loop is CAWRDNQETQYF. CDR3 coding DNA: TGTGCCTGGAGGGACAACCAAGAGACCCAGTACTTC.

CDR3 DNA: TGTGCCACCGGGACTAGCGGGGCCTCTAGCACAGATACGCAGTATTTT. Amino acid sequence: CATGTSGASSTDTQYF. The genes are TRBV5-6 and TRBJ2-3; 13 nucleotides agree with TRBD2. The V segment lost 9 bases and the J segment 0 bases; nucleotides outside the gene matches: 7. Germline V gene data show CDR1 as SGHDT and CDR2 as YYEEEE. The CDR3 spans 16 residues.

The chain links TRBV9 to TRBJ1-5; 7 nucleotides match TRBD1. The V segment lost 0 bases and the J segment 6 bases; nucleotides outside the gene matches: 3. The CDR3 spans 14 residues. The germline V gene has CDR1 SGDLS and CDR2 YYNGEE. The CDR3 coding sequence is TGTGCCAGCAGCGTAGAGGGGGCAGTTCAGCCCCAGCATTTT. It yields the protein CASSVEGAVQPQHF.

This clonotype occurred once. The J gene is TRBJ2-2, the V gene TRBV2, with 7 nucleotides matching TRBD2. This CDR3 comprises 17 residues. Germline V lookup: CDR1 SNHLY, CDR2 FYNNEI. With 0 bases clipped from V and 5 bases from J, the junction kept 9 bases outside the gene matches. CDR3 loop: CASSEALGSGVTGELFF. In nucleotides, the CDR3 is TGTGCCAGCAGTGAAGCGCTTGGGAGCGGGGTGACCGGGGAGCTGTTTTTT.

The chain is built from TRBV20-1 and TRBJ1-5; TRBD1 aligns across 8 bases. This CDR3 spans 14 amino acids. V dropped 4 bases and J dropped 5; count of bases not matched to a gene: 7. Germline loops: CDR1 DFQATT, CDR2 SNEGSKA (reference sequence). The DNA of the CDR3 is TGCAGTGCTACAACGACAGGGGACCATCAGCCCCAGCATTTT. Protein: CSATTTGDHQPQHF.

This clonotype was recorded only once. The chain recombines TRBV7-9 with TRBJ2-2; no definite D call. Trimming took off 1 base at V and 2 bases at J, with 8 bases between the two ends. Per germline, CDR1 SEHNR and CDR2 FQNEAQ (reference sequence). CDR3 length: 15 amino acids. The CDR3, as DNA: TGTGCCAGCAGCTTAGGTACAACAAACACCGGGGAGCTGTTTTTT. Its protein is CASSLGTTNTGELFF.

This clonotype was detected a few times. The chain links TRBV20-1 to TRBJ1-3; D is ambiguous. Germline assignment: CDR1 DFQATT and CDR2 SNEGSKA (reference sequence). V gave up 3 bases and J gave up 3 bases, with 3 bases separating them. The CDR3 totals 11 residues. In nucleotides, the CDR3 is TGCAGTGCTAGTCGTGGAAACACCATATATTTT. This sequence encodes CSASRGNTIYF.

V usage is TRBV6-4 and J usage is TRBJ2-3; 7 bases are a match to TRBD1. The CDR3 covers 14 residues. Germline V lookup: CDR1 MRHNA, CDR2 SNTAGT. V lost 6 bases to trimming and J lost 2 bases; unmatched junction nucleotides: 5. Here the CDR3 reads CASSLQGSTDTQYF. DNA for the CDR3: TGTGCCAGCAGCCTACAGGGGTCCACAGATACGCAGTATTTT.

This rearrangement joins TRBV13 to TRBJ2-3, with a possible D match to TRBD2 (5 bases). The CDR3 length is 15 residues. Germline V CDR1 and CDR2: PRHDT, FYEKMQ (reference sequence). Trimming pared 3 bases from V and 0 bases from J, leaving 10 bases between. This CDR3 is CASSFGLSSTDTQYF. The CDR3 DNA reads TGTGCCAGCAGCTTCGGACTCAGTAGCACAGATACGCAGTATTTT.

This CDR3 reads CASSPLGYEQYF. Here the CDR3 DNA reads TGTGCCAGCAGCCCTTTAGGCTACGAGCAGTACTTC. The chain carries TRBV7-6 and TRBJ2-7; D unclear. Germline V gene sequence: CDR1 SGHVS, CDR2 FNYEAQ. Trimming pared 5 bases from V and 3 bases from J, leaving 8 bases between. The CDR3 has 12 residues.

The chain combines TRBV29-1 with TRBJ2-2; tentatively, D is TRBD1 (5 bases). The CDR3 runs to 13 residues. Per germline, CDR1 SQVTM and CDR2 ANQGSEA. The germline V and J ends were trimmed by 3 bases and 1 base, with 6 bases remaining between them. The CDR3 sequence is CSVDQGNTGELFF. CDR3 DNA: TGCAGCGTTGACCAGGGGAACACCGGGGAGCTGTTTTTT.

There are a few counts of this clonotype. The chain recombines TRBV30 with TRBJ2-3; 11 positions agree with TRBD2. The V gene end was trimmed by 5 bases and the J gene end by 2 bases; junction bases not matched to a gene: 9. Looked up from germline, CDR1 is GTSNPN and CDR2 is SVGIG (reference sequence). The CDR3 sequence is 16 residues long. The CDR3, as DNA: TGTGCCTGGTGGGAGGAGACTAGCGGGGACACAGATACGCAGTATTTT. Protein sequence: CAWWEETSGDTDTQYF. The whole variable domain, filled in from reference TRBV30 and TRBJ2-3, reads SQTIHQWPATLVQPVGSPLSLECTVEGTSNPNLYWYRQAAGRGLQLLFYSVGIGQISSEVPQNLSASRPQDRQFILSSKKLLLSDSGFYLCAWWEETSGDTDTQYFGPGTRLTVL.

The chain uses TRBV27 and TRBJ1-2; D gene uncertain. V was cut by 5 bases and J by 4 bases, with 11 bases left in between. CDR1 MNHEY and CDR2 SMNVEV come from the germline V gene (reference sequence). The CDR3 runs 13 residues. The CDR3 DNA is TGTGCCAGCAGTCCCGGACCCAGCTATGGCTACACCTTC. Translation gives CASSPGPSYGYTF.

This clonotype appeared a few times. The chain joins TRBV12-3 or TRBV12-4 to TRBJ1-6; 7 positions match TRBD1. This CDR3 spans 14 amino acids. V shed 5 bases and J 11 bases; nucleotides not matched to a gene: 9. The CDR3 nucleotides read TGTGCCAGCAGTCATGACAGGGTTGTAGCACCCCTCCACTTT. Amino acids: CASSHDRVVAPLHF.

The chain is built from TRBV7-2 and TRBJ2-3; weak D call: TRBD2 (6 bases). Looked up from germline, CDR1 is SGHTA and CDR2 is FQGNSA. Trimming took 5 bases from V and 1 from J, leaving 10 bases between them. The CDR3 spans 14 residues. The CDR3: CASSPGLRTDTQYF. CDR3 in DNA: TGTGCCAGCAGCCCGGGACTGCGCACAGATACGCAGTATTTT.

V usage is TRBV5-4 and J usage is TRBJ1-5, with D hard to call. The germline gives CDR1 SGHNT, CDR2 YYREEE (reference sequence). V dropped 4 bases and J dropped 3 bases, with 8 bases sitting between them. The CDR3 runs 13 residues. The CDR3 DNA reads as TGTGCCAGCAGCCCCGACGCCAATCAGCCCCAGCATTTT. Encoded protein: CASSPDANQPQHF.

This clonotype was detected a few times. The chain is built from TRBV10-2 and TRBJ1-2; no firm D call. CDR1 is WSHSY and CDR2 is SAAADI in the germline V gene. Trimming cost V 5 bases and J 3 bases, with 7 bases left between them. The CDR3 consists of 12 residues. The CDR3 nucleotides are TGCGCCAGCAGTAATGACGACTATGGCTACACCTTC. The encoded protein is CASSNDDYGYTF.

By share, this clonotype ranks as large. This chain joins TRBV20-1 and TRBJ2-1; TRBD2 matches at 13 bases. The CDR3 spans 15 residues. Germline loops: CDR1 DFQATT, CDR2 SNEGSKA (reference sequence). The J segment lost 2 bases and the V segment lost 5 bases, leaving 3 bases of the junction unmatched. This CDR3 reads CSARGLAGPYNEQFF. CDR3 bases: TGCAGTGCTCGGGGACTAGCGGGGCCCTACAATGAGCAGTTCTTC.

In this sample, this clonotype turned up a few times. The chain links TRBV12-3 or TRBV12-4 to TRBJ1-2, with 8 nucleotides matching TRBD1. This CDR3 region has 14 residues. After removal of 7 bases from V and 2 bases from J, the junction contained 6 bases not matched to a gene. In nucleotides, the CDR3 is TGTGCCAGCACCTTCCGGGACAGGAACTATGGCTACACCTTC. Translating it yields CASTFRDRNYGYTF.

The CDR3 nucleotides read TGTGCCAGCAGCCCAGCCACGGGCATACAAGAGACCCAGTACTTC. It yields the protein CASSPATGIQETQYF. The chain carries TRBV11-3 and TRBJ2-5; the D is unclear. Germline lookup yields CDR1 SGHNT and CDR2 YENEEA. With 5 bases removed from V and 2 bases from J, the gap between germline ends came to 15 bases. CDR3 length: 15 amino acids.

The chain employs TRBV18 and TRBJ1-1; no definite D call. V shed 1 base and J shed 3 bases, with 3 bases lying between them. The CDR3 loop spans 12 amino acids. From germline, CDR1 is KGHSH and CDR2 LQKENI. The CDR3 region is CASSPQDTEAFF. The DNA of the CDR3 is TGTGCCAGCTCACCACAGGACACTGAAGCTTTCTTT.

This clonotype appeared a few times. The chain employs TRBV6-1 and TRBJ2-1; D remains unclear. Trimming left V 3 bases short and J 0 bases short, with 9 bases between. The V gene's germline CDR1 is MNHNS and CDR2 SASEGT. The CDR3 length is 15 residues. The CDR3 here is CASSDEDVSYNEQFF. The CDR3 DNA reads TGTGCCAGCAGTGATGAGGACGTCTCCTACAATGAGCAGTTCTTC.

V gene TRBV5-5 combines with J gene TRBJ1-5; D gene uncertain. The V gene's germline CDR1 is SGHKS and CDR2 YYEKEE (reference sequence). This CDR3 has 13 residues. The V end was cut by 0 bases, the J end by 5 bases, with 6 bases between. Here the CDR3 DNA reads TGTGCCAGCAGCTTGGCCGGGTATCAGCCCCAGCATTTT. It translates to CASSLAGYQPQHF.